This TCR beta chain was recovered during a study of shared clonotypes between healthy human individuals. Assay: immunoSEQ multiplex PCR; the TCRdb copy retains only in-frame clones and omits some. The sample consists of hundreds of thousands of clones, around 80% of them appearing once. Unsorted samples used tens of millions of PBMCs for genomic DNA. This CDR3 region has 13 residues. The V and J ends lost 4 bases and 8 bases respectively, with 11 bases between them. The germline V gene has CDR1 SGHAT and CDR2 FQNNGV. Material for sequencing was PBMCs. The TCR sequence derives from a woman in her 40s in good health. Some clones in this sample may be carry-over from other donors' samples. V and J are TRBV11-2 and TRBJ2-2, with D unclear. In nucleotides, the CDR3 is TGTGCCAGCAGCTCCCTCCTGGAGGGGGAGCTGTTTTTT. It translates to CASSSLLEGELFF.